This TCR beta chain stems from a study of PD-1 blockade in classical Hodgkin lymphoma (dated by TCRdb to 2019 to 2021). About the full investigation: Nivolumab dosing was 3 mg/kg intravenously every 2 weeks, continuing until either disease progression or unacceptable toxicity. The study used CyTOF and TCR beta sequencing to define a peripheral blood immune signature of response to PD-1 blockade in classical Hodgkin lymphoma.

Counted from cysteine to valine, this CDR3 has 16 amino acids. The read is trimmed to its CDR3 DNA, 48 bases read in frame from base 1. The germline V gene gives CDR1 as LGHNA and CDR2 as YSLEER. Trimming accounts for 0 bases at V and 3 bases at J, while the number of junction bases matched to no gene is 7. What this sample's time point label stands for: cycle 1 day 1 (C1D1), immediately before nivolumab initiation. Every trial patient had relapsed following autologous stem cell transplantation, and prior brentuximab vedotin exposure was what differed among cohorts A, B and C. A total of about 51 patients with relapsed/refractory classical Hodgkin lymphoma made up the trial cohort, and each patient's best overall response was complete response, partial response or progressive disease. Trial patients were treated with single-agent nivolumab in the multi-cohort phase II CheckMate 205 trial. Best overall response was determined by an independent review committee according to the 2007 International Working Group response criteria. Trial PBMCs were collected just before the start of nivolumab (C1D1) and during therapy at cycle 2 day 1 and cycle 4 day 1. Peripheral blood was collected in 8 mL Vacutainer Cell Preparation Tubes, from which PBMCs were isolated by centrifugation and then cryopreserved.

Points on this clone: Its antigen is still unknown. No much larger clone exists at a distance of one base, and base qualities are not known.

General conclusions and limits of the study: Trial patients achieving complete response had baseline diversity similar to newly diagnosed patients, whereas partial responders and progressors had significantly lower diversity. The study was limited to a single clinical trial cohort, and causes of repertoire differences, possibly disease activity or prior therapy, remained undefined. Baseline TCR diversity was reported to be lower in newly diagnosed patients than in healthy donors, and even lower in relapsed/refractory patients. By C4D1, a significant rise was seen in CD4+ TCR diversity but not in CD8+ TCR diversity (p=0.0027 vs p=0.16), and the rise was most apparent among complete responders (p=0.02). Lower diversity was seen in patients whose nivolumab began less than 1 year after ASCT, and these patients were left out of later analyses so that immune reconstitution would not confound the results.

The Qiagen DNeasy kit was used to extract genomic DNA from unsorted PBMCs and from the negatively selected CD4+ and CD8+ fractions. TCR beta CDR3 regions were subjected to amplification by immunoSEQ multiplex PCR with primers that anneal to V and J segments. Amplification bias was minimized using a synthetic immune receptor repertoire, and residual bias was removed computationally after sequencing. The paper's data handling went like this. Repertoire diversity was quantified as the Shannon entropy index using custom Python scripts. Unsorted, CD4+ and CD8+ repertoires were analyzed separately, except in combined analyses where CD4+ and CD8+ sequences were merged in silico. A clone counted as expanded when the clone's frequency after treatment rose at least 2-fold relative to C1D1, and clones undetected at baseline were given a pseudocount of 0.5. Clones with 0 or 1 copy at C1D1 were classified as singleton clones, and clones with 2 or more copies were classified as non-singleton clones. Clones expanded in unsorted samples were assigned a CD4+, CD8+ or unknown annotation through matching of protein sequences in sorted samples from the same patient. Wilcoxon tests on paired samples were used to test changes in diversity from C1D1 to C4D1. This immuneACCESS table, as held by TCRdb, lists in-frame sequences with V and J called but not all clones. Of the missing ones, under half trace to an unresolved V gene in checked studies; the others have no known cause. V and J calls and clone size follow that table, whereas D and trimming were derived from the DNA. The sample table shows some 23,000 clones, and about 71% are seen once. The ten biggest clones cover approximately 15% of the sample.

Recombination joined TRBV4-3 with TRBJ2-7; TRBD1 lines up with 8 middle nucleotides. The sequence was collected from a human donor with classical Hodgkin lymphoma. This sample comprised peripheral blood mononuclear cells (PBMCs), obtained at baseline. The CDR3 region reads CASSQDGTGFFYEQYV. The sequenced DNA is TGCGCCAGCAGCCAAGATGGGACAGGCTTTTTCTACGAGCAGTACGTC.